Listed here are 15 T cell receptor beta chains from one sample, sequenced in a study of blood T cell repertoires in COVID-19. Here immunoSEQ multiplex PCR was the method, and the copy in TCRdb shows in-frame clones only, minus some. Here the sample spans fewer than 450,000 clones, roughly 86% being singletons. The sequenced material came from PBMCs or T cells enriched from blood (not recorded which). The receptors were sampled from a woman aged 40-49 years with acute COVID-19.

The V call is TRBV6-5, the J call TRBJ2-2; tentatively, D is TRBD1 (5 bases). Germline CDR1 and CDR2: MNHEY and SVGAGI. V dropped 2 bases and J dropped 1 base, with 8 bases sitting between them. There are 15 residues in the CDR3. For the CDR3, the DNA is TGTGCCAGCAGTTACAGGGGCAGGAACACCGGGGAGCTGTTTTTT. This sequence encodes CASSYRGRNTGELFF.

The chain is built from TRBV28 and TRBJ1-4, with 9 positions matching TRBD1. Germline CDR1 MDHEN, CDR2 SYDVKM. After removal of 5 bases from V and 8 bases from J, the junction contained 6 bases not matched to a gene. The CDR3 has 14 amino acids. CDR3 in DNA: TGTGCCAGCAGTCCGGACAGGGGTCTAGAAAAACTGTTTTTT. Translated, it gives CASSPDRGLEKLFF.

This sequence joins TRBV5-6 and TRBJ2-7, with D perhaps matching TRBD2 (6 bases). V was pared by 0 bases and J by 6 bases, with 22 bases between. Germline CDR1 is SGHDT and CDR2 is YYEEEE. The CDR3 spans 17 residues. The CDR3 loop is CASSLVLVLGGLSEQYF. CDR3 in DNA: TGTGCCAGCAGCTTGGTACTTGTTCTGGGGGGTTTATCCGAGCAGTACTTC.

The chain has TRBV20-1 and TRBJ2-5; 11 nucleotides line up with TRBD2. This CDR3 has 16 residues. J lost 0 bases, V lost 3 bases, and 6 bases had no gene match. Germline-derived CDR1 and CDR2 are DFQATT and SNEGSKA (reference sequence). The CDR3 region is CSASTGTSGYQETQYF. DNA for the CDR3: TGCAGTGCTAGTACCGGGACTAGCGGATACCAAGAGACCCAGTACTTC.

The chain couples TRBV9 to TRBJ1-3; D unclear. The CDR3 has 16 amino acids. Germline CDR1 SGDLS, CDR2 YYNGEE. Trimming removed 0 bases at V and 2 bases at J, with 12 bases between. This CDR3 is CASSVDRTGTGNTIYF. Written as DNA, the CDR3 is TGTGCCAGCAGCGTAGACCGCACGGGGACTGGAAACACCATATATTTT.

This chain joins TRBV29-1 and TRBJ1-1; D gene unclear. Trimming pared 4 bases from V and 0 bases from J, leaving 15 bases between. The CDR3 covers 15 residues. Germline-derived CDR1 and CDR2 are SQVTM and ANQGSEA. DNA of the CDR3: TGCAGCGTTGTCCCCAGACAAATCATGAACACTGAAGCTTTCTTT. Its translation is CSVVPRQIMNTEAFF. The whole variable domain, remainder taken from reference TRBV29-1 and TRBJ1-1, is SAVISQKPSRDICQRGTSLTIQCQVDSQVTMMFWYRQQPGQSLTLIATANQGSEATYESGFVIDKFPISRPNLTFSTLTVSNMSPEDSSIYLCSVVPRQIMNTEAFFGQGTRLTVV.

This chain connects TRBV10-1 to TRBJ2-4; weak D call: TRBD2 (6 bases). Germline V CDR1 and CDR2: WNHNN, SYGVQD (reference sequence). The V end lost 3 bases, the J end lost 8 bases, and 11 bases lay between the germline ends. The CDR3 covers 13 residues. As DNA, the CDR3 is TGCGCCAGCAGTGACGGGGGTAGGGACATTCAGTACTTC. Amino acids: CASSDGGRDIQYF.

This chain joins TRBV6-5 and TRBJ2-5, with TRBD1 matching over 7 bases. Germline V lookup: CDR1 MNHEY, CDR2 SVGAGI. V shed 11 bases and J 4 bases; nucleotides not matched to a gene: 16. This CDR3 has 15 amino acids. CDR3 bases: TGTGCCTCCCACGGGAATGACAGGGCGAGAGAGACCCAGTACTTC. It codes for CASHGNDRARETQYF.

The chain joins TRBV10-3 to TRBJ1-3; D ambiguous. Germline CDR1 and CDR2: ENHRY and SYGVKD. This CDR3 is 15 amino acids long. Trimming stripped 7 bases from V and 4 bases from J, with 17 bases between. CDR3 DNA: TGTGCCATCACGCGAGGGCCGCGGGGAGGAAACACCATATATTTT. This sequence encodes CAITRGPRGGNTIYF.

V usage is TRBV18 and J usage is TRBJ1-2; D might be TRBD1 (6 bases). Looked up from germline, CDR1 is KGHSH and CDR2 is LQKENI. This CDR3 spans 14 amino acids. V was pared by 3 bases and J by 0 bases, with 8 bases between. The DNA for the CDR3 is TGTGCCAGCTCACCGACAGGTTCTAACTATGGCTACACCTTC. It is translated as CASSPTGSNYGYTF.

This rearrangement joins TRBV15 to TRBJ2-3; a possible D gene is TRBD2 (6 bases). Trimming took 2 bases from V and 2 from J, leaving 11 bases between them. Germline V CDR1 and CDR2: LNHNV, YYDKDF (reference sequence). The length of the CDR3 is 15 residues. CDR3 nucleotide sequence: TGTGCCACCAGCAGAAACGGACTATCCACAGATACGCAGTATTTT. Amino acid sequence: CATSRNGLSTDTQYF. Looking up the rest from reference TRBV15 and TRBJ2-3 gives the full variable domain: DAMVIQNPRYQVTQFGKPVTLSCSQTLNHNVMYWYQQKSSQAPKLLFHYYDKDFNNEADTPDNFQSRRPNTSFCFLDIRSPGLGDTAMYLCATSRNGLSTDTQYFGPGTRLTVL.

The rearrangement joins TRBV5-6 to TRBJ2-7; TRBD1 aligns across 8 bases. V trimming: 3 bases; J trimming: 3 bases; junction bases outside the gene matches: 5. The CDR3 length is 14 residues. Germline assignment: CDR1 SGHDT and CDR2 YYEEEE. The CDR3, as DNA: TGTGCCAGCAGCTGGAGGGACAGGTACTACGAGCAGTACTTC. Its translation: CASSWRDRYYEQYF.

The chain combines TRBV7-9 with TRBJ2-7; tentatively, D is TRBD1 (5 bases). The germline gives CDR1 SEHNR, CDR2 FQNEAQ (reference sequence). CDR3 length equals 13 residues. V dropped 5 bases and J dropped 11 bases, with 19 bases sitting between them. The CDR3 bases are TGTGCCAGCAGCGCCCAATCACAGGAAGAGGAGTACTTC. It encodes CASSAQSQEEEYF.

The chain joins TRBV30 to TRBJ2-1; D not certain. This CDR3 has 12 residues. Germline V lookup: CDR1 GTSNPN, CDR2 SVGIG (reference sequence). The V gene lost 7 bases and the J gene lost 8 bases, with 15 bases spanning the gap. The CDR3 is CAFRLLVHEQFF. The CDR3 DNA follows: TGTGCCTTCCGACTCCTAGTGCATGAGCAGTTCTTC. Drawing the rest from reference TRBV30 and TRBJ2-1, the complete variable domain is SQTIHQWPATLVQPVGSPLSLECTVEGTSNPNLYWYRQAAGRGLQLLFYSVGIGQISSEVPQNLSASRPQDRQFILSSKKLLLSDSGFYLCAFRLLVHEQFFGPGTRLTVL.

The rearrangement links TRBV7-2 to TRBJ2-6; 8 bases are shared with TRBD1. Germline CDR1 reads SGHTA; CDR2 reads FQGNSA. The CDR3 extends over 15 amino acids. V trimming: 5 bases; J trimming: 2 bases; junction bases outside the gene matches: 2. The CDR3 sequence: CASSVTGAGANVLTF. CDR3 coding DNA: TGTGCCAGCAGCGTGACAGGGGCTGGGGCCAACGTCCTGACTTTC. Filled out from reference TRBV7-2 and TRBJ2-6, the complete variable domain reads GAGVSQSPSNKVTEKGKDVELRCDPISGHTALYWYRQSLGQGLEFLIYFQGNSAPDKSGLPSDRFSAERTGGSVSTLTIQRTQQEDSAVYLCASSVTGAGANVLTFGAGSRLTVL.